This entry lists 23 T cell receptor beta chains sequenced from one sample in a study of cytomegalovirus exposure and HLA in healthy donors. Assay used: immunoSEQ multiplex PCR; TCRdb lists only in-frame clones, some missing. This sample has around 110,000 clones, with less than 90% found just once. The sample taken for sequencing was PBMCs. The receptors originated from a woman between 18 and 29 years old in good health and CMV-seropositive.

The chain has TRBV23-1 and TRBJ2-7, with 10 bases fitting TRBD1. TRBV23-1 has ORF status, its function being uncertain. The J segment lost 3 bases and the V segment lost 6 bases, leaving 8 bases of the junction unmatched. The CDR3 is made up of 15 amino acids. In DNA, the CDR3 is TGCGCCAGCAGGGGGGGACAGGGGACATACTACGAGCAGTACGTC. It codes for CASRGGQGTYYEQYV.

The rearrangement joins TRBV2 to TRBJ1-1; 9 positions match TRBD1. J lost 0 bases, V lost 5 bases, and 4 bases had no gene match. This CDR3 comprises 15 residues. Germline V CDR1 and CDR2: SNHLY, FYNNEI. The CDR3 DNA sequence: TGTGCCAGCAGTTCACGGACAGGGGTGAACACTGAAGCTTTCTTT. It codes for CASSSRTGVNTEAFF.

The chain recombines TRBV6-4 with TRBJ2-3, with a tentative D call TRBD2 (7 bases). The V gene lost 1 base and the J gene lost 0 bases, with 11 bases spanning the gap. The germline gives CDR1 MRHNA, CDR2 SNTAGT. This CDR3 is 16 amino acids long. CDR3 region: CASSDLAGASTDTQYF. CDR3 DNA: TGTGCCAGCAGTGACTTGGCGGGGGCTAGCACAGATACGCAGTATTTT.

J is TRBJ1-2 and V is TRBV5-3; 8 positions agree with TRBD1. TRBV5-3 is annotated as an ORF whose role is uncertain. This CDR3 region has 16 residues. Losses at the gene ends were 0 bases for V and 1 base for J; bases not matched to a gene: 5. In DNA, the CDR3 is TGTGCCAGAAGCTTGGCCAGGGACAGGCATAACTATGGCTACACCTTC. It specifies CARSLARDRHNYGYTF.

The CDR3 DNA reads TGTGCCAGCAGCTTAGATTCTGGGGCTGGATCCTACAATGAGCAGTTCTTC. As protein: CASSLDSGAGSYNEQFF. V gene TRBV11-3 combines with J gene TRBJ2-1, with D tentatively TRBD1 (5 bases). The V and J ends lost 0 bases and 1 base respectively, with 13 bases between them. The CDR3 runs to 17 residues. The germline gives CDR1 SGHNT, CDR2 YENEEA. The entire variable domain, with the rest obtained from reference TRBV11-3 and TRBJ2-1, is as follows: EAGVVQSPRYKIIEKKQPVAFWCNPISGHNTLYWYLQNLGQGPELLIRYENEEAVDDSQLPKDRFSAERLKGVDSTLKIQPAELGDSAVYLCASSLDSGAGSYNEQFFGPGTRLTVL.

The V and J genes are TRBV6-5 and TRBJ2-3; the D gene is possibly TRBD2 (5 bases). This CDR3 region has 13 residues. Trimming pared 4 bases from V and 3 bases from J, leaving 8 bases between. The germline gives CDR1 MNHEY, CDR2 SVGAGI. For the CDR3, the DNA is TGTGCCAGCAGTTGGAGGACTACAGATACGCAGTATTTT. Amino acid sequence: CASSWRTTDTQYF.

The genes are TRBV7-2 and TRBJ1-4; D unclear. The V end lost 4 bases, the J end lost 1 base, and 13 bases lay between the germline ends. Germline CDR1 is SGHTA and CDR2 is FQGNSA. The CDR3 has 16 residues. CDR3 nucleotide sequence: TGTGCCAGCAGCTCGCTCGACGGGATAACTAATGAAAAACTGTTTTTT. It translates to CASSSLDGITNEKLFF.

The chain recombines TRBV11-2 with TRBJ2-7; D is unresolved. Germline V gene sequence: CDR1 SGHAT, CDR2 FQNNGV. Trimming left V 7 bases short and J 1 base short, with 11 bases between. CDR3 length equals 13 residues. The CDR3 sequence is CASNPTGSYEQYF. The CDR3 DNA reads as TGTGCCAGCAATCCGACGGGTTCCTACGAGCAGTACTTC.

The chain carries TRBV6-5 and TRBJ2-2; TRBD2 is a possible D gene (6 bases). V was shortened by 0 bases and J by 6 bases, with 14 bases between the two germline ends. This CDR3 has 16 residues. The germline V gene has CDR1 MNHEY and CDR2 SVGAGI. Here the CDR3 reads CASSYSGGAGSGELFF. The CDR3 DNA sequence: TGTGCCAGCAGTTACTCGGGTGGTGCGGGGTCCGGGGAGCTGTTTTTT.

The chain carries TRBV6-9 and TRBJ1-4; 7 bases line up with TRBD1. This CDR3 region has 15 residues. The germline gives CDR1 MNHGY, CDR2 SVAAGI. J gave up 0 bases and V 4 bases, and 2 bases lay outside the gene matches. Here the CDR3 reads CASSSTGATNEKLFF. The DNA for the CDR3 is TGTGCCAGCAGTTCAACAGGGGCAACTAATGAAAAACTGTTTTTT.

The rearrangement uses TRBV27 and TRBJ2-1; 8 positions agree with TRBD2. Germline CDR1 is MNHEY and CDR2 is SMNVEV (reference sequence). V dropped 5 bases and J dropped 9; count of bases not matched to a gene: 15. CDR3 length equals 16 residues. CDR3 region: CASSPRGAGGRGEQFF. In DNA form, the CDR3 reads TGTGCCAGCAGTCCTCGGGGGGCGGGGGGCAGAGGTGAGCAGTTCTTC.

This chain joins TRBV7-9 and TRBJ1-1; TRBD1 aligns across 10 bases. Per the germline V gene, CDR1 is SEHNR and CDR2 is FQNEAQ (reference sequence). This CDR3 has 15 amino acids. With 6 bases clipped from V and 3 bases from J, the junction kept 7 bases outside the gene matches. The CDR3 coding sequence is TGTGCCAGCAGTTATAGACAGGGGGCTGACACTGAAGCTTTCTTT. It specifies CASSYRQGADTEAFF.

V is TRBV5-6 and J is TRBJ1-1, with D perhaps matching TRBD1 (5 bases). The CDR3 sequence is 15 residues long. Trimming cost V 0 bases and J 4 bases, with 13 bases left between them. Germline V gene data show CDR1 as SGHDT and CDR2 as YYEEEE. The CDR3 nucleotides read TGTGCCAGCAGCTTGGGGGGCGACTTGGGCACTGAAGCTTTCTTT. Protein: CASSLGGDLGTEAFF. The complete variable domain, with remaining parts taken from reference TRBV5-6 and TRBJ1-1, reads DAGVTQSPTHLIKTRGQQVTLRCSPKSGHDTVSWYQQALGQGPQFIFQYYEEEERQRGNFPDRFSGHQFPNYSSELNVNALLLGDSALYLCASSLGGDLGTEAFFGQGTRLTVV.

Only a few counts were recorded for this clone. The sample carries other DNA sequences with the same CDR3. This chain connects TRBV11-2 to TRBJ1-3; D gene ambiguous. The germline V and J ends were trimmed by 2 bases and 0 bases, with 5 bases remaining between them. Germline loops: CDR1 SGHAT, CDR2 FQNNGV. The CDR3 is made up of 14 amino acids. The CDR3, as DNA: TGTGCCAGCAGCTTAACGGGCTCTGGAAACACCATATATTTT. It translates to CASSLTGSGNTIYF.

The gene calls are TRBV7-2 and TRBJ2-2; 8 bases agree with TRBD2. Germline-derived CDR1 and CDR2 are SGHTA and FQGNSA. This CDR3 spans 15 amino acids. The V and J ends lost 7 bases and 5 bases, in that order; junction bases with no gene match: 9. The CDR3 DNA is TGTGCCAGCACCATCGGGACTAGTGGAACCGGGGAGCTGTTTTTT. It translates to CASTIGTSGTGELFF.

The gene calls are TRBV2 and TRBJ2-5; TRBD1 matches at 7 bases. After removal of 6 bases from V and 5 bases from J, the junction contained 6 bases not matched to a gene. From germline, CDR1 is SNHLY and CDR2 FYNNEI. The CDR3 is made up of 13 amino acids. The CDR3 DNA is TGTGCCAGCAGCCAACAGGGGCGGGAGACCCAGTACTTC. Protein product: CASSQQGRETQYF.

The chain combines TRBV29-1 with TRBJ1-2; D remains unclear. V was clipped by 4 bases and J by 4 bases, with 10 bases between them. Germline V gene sequence: CDR1 SQVTM, CDR2 ANQGSEA. The CDR3 covers 12 residues. The chain's CDR3 is CSVAREGYGYTF. The CDR3 DNA sequence: TGCAGCGTTGCCCGAGAGGGCTATGGCTACACCTTC. The complete variable domain, with remaining parts taken from reference TRBV29-1 and TRBJ1-2, reads SAVISQKPSRDICQRGTSLTIQCQVDSQVTMMFWYRQQPGQSLTLIATANQGSEATYESGFVIDKFPISRPNLTFSTLTVSNMSPEDSSIYLCSVAREGYGYTFGSGTRLTVV.

This clone was seen just once. The chain joins TRBV6-1 to TRBJ2-6; D uncertain. Trimming took off 6 bases at V and 0 bases at J, with 3 bases between the two ends. The CDR3 covers 13 residues. The germline CDR1 and CDR2 sequences are MNHNS and SASEGT. This chain's CDR3 is CASRASGANVLTF. The CDR3 bases are TGTGCCAGCAGAGCCTCTGGGGCCAACGTCCTGACTTTC.

The chain recombines TRBV28 with TRBJ2-1; D is possibly TRBD2 (5 bases). From germline, CDR1 is MDHEN and CDR2 SYDVKM. V lost 1 base and J 7 bases, leaving 14 bases between the germline ends. CDR3 size: 15 residues. The CDR3 DNA follows: TGTGCCAGCAGTTTATTTGCGGGTTCCTGGAATGAGCAGTTCTTC. It specifies CASSLFAGSWNEQFF. The full variable domain, completed using reference TRBV28 and TRBJ2-1, is DVKVTQSSRYLVKRTGEKVFLECVQDMDHENMFWYRQDPGLGLRLIYFSYDVKMKEKGDIPEGYSVSREKKERFSLILESASTNQTSMYLCASSLFAGSWNEQFFGPGTRLTVL.

The chain uses TRBV7-9 and TRBJ2-3; D is perhaps TRBD2 (6 bases). Germline V gene data show CDR1 as SEHNR and CDR2 as FQNEAQ (reference sequence). Trimming took off 0 bases at V and 2 bases at J, with 15 bases between the two ends. This CDR3 has 17 residues. This CDR3 is CASSLARGGLTTDTQYF. Here the CDR3 DNA reads TGTGCCAGCAGCTTAGCGCGGGGCGGACTCACCACAGATACGCAGTATTTT.

The V gene is TRBV4-2, the J gene TRBJ1-5; D is undetermined. The V and J ends lost 0 bases and 7 bases respectively, with 16 bases between them. Germline V gene sequence: CDR1 LGHNA, CDR2 YNFKEQ. The length of the CDR3 is 16 residues. CDR3 protein: CASSQDLAGDRQPQHF. The CDR3, as DNA: TGTGCCAGCAGCCAAGATCTTGCGGGAGATCGGCAGCCCCAGCATTTT.

This chain links TRBV6-1 with TRBJ1-5, with 8 bases fitting TRBD1. The J segment lost 7 bases and the V segment lost 4 bases, leaving 6 bases of the junction unmatched. There are 14 residues in the CDR3. Germline-derived CDR1 and CDR2 are MNHNS and SASEGT. CDR3 residues: CASSAGQGGQPQHF. In DNA, the CDR3 is TGTGCCAGCAGTGCTGGACAGGGAGGACAGCCCCAGCATTTT.

The chain uses TRBV4-2 and TRBJ2-7; 10 nucleotides agree with TRBD1. CDR1 and CDR2 (germline): LGHNA, YNFKEQ. The CDR3 length is 15 residues. The junction had 2 bases not matched to a gene; V was cut back by 3 bases and J by 0 bases. The CDR3 loop is CASSQGTGDSYEQYF. CDR3 nucleotides: TGTGCCAGCAGCCAGGGGACAGGGGACTCCTACGAGCAGTACTTC.